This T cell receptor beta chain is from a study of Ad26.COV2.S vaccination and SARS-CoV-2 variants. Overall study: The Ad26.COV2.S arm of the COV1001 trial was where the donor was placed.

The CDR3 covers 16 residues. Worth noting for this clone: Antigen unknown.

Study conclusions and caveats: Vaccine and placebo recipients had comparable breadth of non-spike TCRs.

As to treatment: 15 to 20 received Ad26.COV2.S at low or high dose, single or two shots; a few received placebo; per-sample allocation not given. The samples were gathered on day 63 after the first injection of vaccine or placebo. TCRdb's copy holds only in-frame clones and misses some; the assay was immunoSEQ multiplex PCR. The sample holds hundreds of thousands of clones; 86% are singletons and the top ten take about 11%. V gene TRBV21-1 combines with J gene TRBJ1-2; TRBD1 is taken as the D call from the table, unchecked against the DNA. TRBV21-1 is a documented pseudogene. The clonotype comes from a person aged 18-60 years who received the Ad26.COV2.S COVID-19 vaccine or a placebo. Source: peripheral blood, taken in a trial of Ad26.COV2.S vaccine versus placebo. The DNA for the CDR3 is TGTGCCAGCAGCAAACCCCCTCCCGACAGTAAAGATGGCTACACCTTC. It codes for CASSKPPPDSKDGYTF.